This is a list of T cell receptor beta chains from one sample in a study of spatial heterogeneity in lung cancer. MiXCR was run by TCRdb on the 5' RACE reads, yielding one entry per CDR3 protein. This table has 90,000 to 95,000 distinct CDR3 sequences, 10% to 15% appearing once. The sequences come from PBMCs, collected at surgery. Receptors originate from a male donor with early-stage non-small cell lung cancer. CDR3s leave out the opening cysteine and the closing phenylalanine or tryptophan. Each record gives: J gene, V gene, CDR3 length, CDR3 protein.

TRBJ2-5	TRBV18	12	ASSPNRGGETQY
TRBJ2-3	TRBV7-2	13	ASSRGTSLGDTQY
TRBJ2-5	TRBV7-2	12	ASSKTGPQETQY
TRBJ2-1	TRBV5-1	13	ATGQGLNSYNEQF
TRBJ2-1	TRBV6-5	13	ASSQWDTPMREQF
TRBJ2-7	TRBV25-1	11	ASSGQGSYEQY
TRBJ2-2	TRBV7-3	12	ASSLDRYTGELF
TRBJ2-5	TRBV12-3/TRBV12-4	15	ASSITPGTRVRETQY
TRBJ2-7	TRBV11-2	11	ASSSTGGYEQY
TRBJ1-6	TRBV10-2	11	ASSDRDRSPLH
TRBJ2-1	TRBV29-1	12	SVEGREAYNEQF
TRBJ1-6	TRBV7-2	11	ASSFPTVSPLH
TRBJ2-4	TRBV30	12	AWSAGLAKNIQY
TRBJ2-7	TRBV20-1	15	SARDLMRQGGSYEQY
TRBJ2-6	TRBV7-2	11	ASSSSGANVLT
TRBJ1-4	TRBV7-9	11	ASSRGTGEKLF
TRBJ1-4	TRBV28	14	ASRTAGTSTNEKLF
TRBJ1-2	TRBV12-3/TRBV12-4	11	ASSPTNSHGYT
TRBJ1-1	TRBV5-8	12	ASSFGRRDTEAF
TRBJ2-5	TRBV28	12	ASSLAGEQETQY
TRBJ1-1	TRBV29-1	12	SVEVSRVNTEAF
TRBJ1-3	TRBV7-6	16	ASSRGGARMGSGNTIY
TRBJ2-4	TRBV10-3	11	AISSGAKNIQY
TRBJ1-4	TRBV9	12	ASSGVGSGEKLF
TRBJ2-1	TRBV28	10	ASSIIEEEQF
TRBJ2-3	TRBV11-2	13	ASSLDGRHTDTQY
TRBJ2-3	TRBV12-3/TRBV12-4	17	ASSLGRDSTQGSTDTQY
TRBJ1-4	TRBV27	13	ASSLGQATNEKLF
TRBJ2-1	TRBV15	11	ATSNDPAPPQF
TRBJ2-3	TRBV2	13	ASSDPSGVTDTQY
TRBJ2-6	TRBV29-1	12	SVAGISGANVLT
TRBJ2-3	TRBV28	16	ASSPGTSGDLLRHTQY
TRBJ2-3	TRBV6-5	10	ASTSPADTQY
TRBJ2-5	TRBV9	12	ASSVAGTGETQY
TRBJ2-7	TRBV4-2	10	ASSQDGGEQY
TRBJ2-2	TRBV5-1	13	ASSQGVLNTGELF
TRBJ1-1	TRBV20-1	12	SARDGRSSGGAF
TRBJ2-1	TRBV5-6	14	ASSLYRLAGEYEQF
TRBJ2-1	TRBV7-8	12	ASSRTVSYNEQF
TRBJ2-1	TRBV27	12	ATRLRGGGNEQF